Reported below is one TCR beta chain. This clone occurred once. Its antigen has not been determined. No much larger clonotype is one base removed from it; base qualities were not supplied. This entry belongs to a study of graft-versus-host responses after intestinal transplantation (dated by TCRdb to the early 2020s). Regarding the research as a whole: Multivisceral, liver-intestinal, or isolated intestinal transplants were received by the recipients. The cohort enrolled around 25 intestinal transplant recipients including one retransplant, and a few patients lacking pretransplant specimens were excluded. Rather than being sequenced by the commercial service, samples from a few later patients were sequenced in-house on an Illumina MiSeq and processed with MiXCR. Donor T cell macrochimerism was defined as a peak of at least 4% donor T cells among recipient peripheral blood mononuclear cells. Graft-versus-host and host-versus-graft alloreactive T cell clones were tracked in the graft, circulation and bone marrow after intestinal transplantation using bulk TCR-beta CDR3 sequencing. To identify alloreactive clones, pre-transplant mixed lymphocyte reaction products were sequenced and compared with unstimulated pre-transplant donor and recipient T cells. Anti-thymocyte globulin induction was given to all recipients, followed by maintenance tacrolimus and steroids for 3 to 4 years. Overall study outcomes, separate from this receptor: GvH clones turned up in recipient bone marrow, with some appearing earlier in ileal mucosa or blood, a pattern consistent with an intestinal mucosal origin. Conclusions were limited by the relatively low number and heterogeneity of intestinal transplant patients. In the allografts of patients with donor T cell macrochimerism, GvH to HvG T cell clonal ratios were high. Early after transplant, peak levels of circulating GvH clones were associated with declines in HvG clones.

The cysteine opens and the phenylalanine closes a CDR3 of 13 amino acids. Just CDR3 DNA is preserved here, 39 bases in frame from base 1. The germline V gene sets CDR1 to SGHAT and CDR2 to FQNNGV. V gives up 2 bases and J gives up 4 bases, and the segment between their germline ends measures 6 bases. Read against the paper, the sample's time point label means: cells obtained before transplantation from donor or recipient. CD3+CD4+ and CD3+CD8+ populations were FACS-sorted from unstimulated pre-transplant donor and recipient cells taken from spleen or lymph nodes. To prepare the library, the immunoSEQ multiplex PCR assay was applied. For most patients, genomic DNA was isolated with the Qiagen DNeasy Blood and Tissue Kit and sent frozen to Adaptive Biotechnologies for TCR sequencing. Adaptive Biotechnologies carried out high-throughput TCR-beta CDR3 sequencing of genomic DNA for most patients. The study's processing was this. Adaptive's ImmunoSEQ software was the source of the TCR sequencing data for about 17 patients, while a few other patients were processed with MiXCR and VDJtools. To correct CD4 versus CD8 sorting errors, sequences present in both subsets at a frequency ratio below 5:1 were removed. CDR3 nucleotide sequences shared between donor and recipient were removed because the origin of such sequences could not be assigned. Alloreactive clones required at least 2-fold expansion over unstimulated cells and minimum CFSE-low frequency of 0.002% (template counts) or 0.001% (read counts). Mappable clones were those detected in sequenced pre-transplant spleen, lymph node, or MLR CFSE-low populations of the donor or recipient. The cumulative frequency of alloreactive clones was calculated as a percentage of all sequences, weighted by copy number. The table comes from immuneACCESS by way of TCRdb, which keeps in-frame sequences with V and J called. Part of the clones is missing from these tables; in studies checked, under half for an unresolved V gene and the rest for unknown reasons. V, J and clone size reflect that table, while D and trimming were determined from the DNA. This sample gives about 85,000 clones in total; roughly 90% of them show up just once. 6% to 9% of the sample is taken by the ten largest.

This receptor was taken from a human donor who was the organ donor for an intestinal transplant. The input for sequencing was unstimulated CD8+ T cells sorted from spleen or lymph node cells, taken before transplant. Recombination joined TRBV11-2 with TRBJ2-1; the D gene remains uncertain. CDR3 reads: CASSLSRYNEQFF. The bases read TGTGCCAGCAGCTTATCAAGGTACAATGAGCAGTTCTTC.